What follows describes a single T cell receptor beta chain. The antigen remains unidentified. Assay used: immunoSEQ multiplex PCR; TCRdb lists only in-frame clones, some missing. The table records over 100,000 clones, roughly nine tenths of them present only once. The sample belongs to a study of T cell responses to AZD1222 COVID-19 vaccine. In the study overall: Combined were second doses at about 4 or about 12 weeks. Overall study results and limits: Samples come after the peak T cell response, not at day 14. Clonal diversity may have been underestimated in mostly white British donors. An increase in Spike-specific TCR breadth and depth was observed after two AZD1222 doses.

The CDR3 length is 14 residues. In germline, CDR1 is SGHAT, CDR2 FQNNGV. Trimming cost V 3 bases and J 2 bases, with 8 bases left between them. This specimen was peripheral blood, taken on day 0 of AZD1222 vaccination. The TCR sequence derives from an adult in good health. This chain uses TRBV11-2 with TRBJ2-1; perhaps TRBD2 as D (6 bases). CDR3 DNA: TGTGCCAGCAGCTTCGGGGGAACCTACAATGAGCAGTTCTTC. This gives the protein CASSFGGTYNEQFF.